This TCR beta chain emerged from a study of cytomegalovirus exposure and HLA in healthy donors. The PCR ran on 60 Vbeta and 13 Jbeta primers. Clones were sequenced by immunoSEQ multiplex PCR, and TCRdb holds only the in-frame ones, with some missing. The table lists 150,000 to 200,000 clones, approximately 78% of them singletons. Per the germline V gene, CDR1 is GTSNPN and CDR2 is SVGIG (reference sequence). Trimming took 3 bases from V and 6 from J; bases not matched to a gene: 4. CDR3 length: 12 residues. In regard to this clone: Its antigen remains unidentified.

Study-level results: As was reported, the HLA-A and HLA-B alleles of most subjects were accurately predicted from TCR beta sequences. Productive rates of about 87% or about 30% were seen for most TCR beta V segments in an earlier analysis.

Material for sequencing was PBMCs. V is TRBV30 and J is TRBJ1-2, with TRBD1 identical over 7 bases. This TCR was sampled from a human donor in good health. The CDR3 nucleotides are TGTGCCTGGAGACAGGGGTCGGATGGCTACACCTTC. This encodes CAWRQGSDGYTF.